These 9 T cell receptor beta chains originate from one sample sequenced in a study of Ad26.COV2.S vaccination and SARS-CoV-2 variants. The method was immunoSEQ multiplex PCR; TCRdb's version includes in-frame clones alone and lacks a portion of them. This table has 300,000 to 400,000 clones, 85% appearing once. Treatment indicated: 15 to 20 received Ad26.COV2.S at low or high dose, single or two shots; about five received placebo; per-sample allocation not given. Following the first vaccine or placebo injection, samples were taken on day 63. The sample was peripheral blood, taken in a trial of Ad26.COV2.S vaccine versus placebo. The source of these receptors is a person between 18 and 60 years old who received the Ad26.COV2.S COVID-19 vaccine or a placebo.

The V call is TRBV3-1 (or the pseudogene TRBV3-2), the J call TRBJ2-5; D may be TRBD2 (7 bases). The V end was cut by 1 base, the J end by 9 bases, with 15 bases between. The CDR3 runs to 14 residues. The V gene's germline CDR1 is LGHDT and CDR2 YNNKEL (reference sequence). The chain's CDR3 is CASSQVGRGAAQYF. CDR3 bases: TGTGCCAGCAGCCAAGTTGGGAGGGGGGCGGCCCAGTACTTC.

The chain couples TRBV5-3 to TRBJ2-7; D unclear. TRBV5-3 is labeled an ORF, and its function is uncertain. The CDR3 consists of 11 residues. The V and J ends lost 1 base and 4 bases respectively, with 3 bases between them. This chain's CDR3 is CARSLSYEQYF. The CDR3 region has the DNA TGTGCCAGAAGCTTGTCGTACGAGCAGTACTTC.

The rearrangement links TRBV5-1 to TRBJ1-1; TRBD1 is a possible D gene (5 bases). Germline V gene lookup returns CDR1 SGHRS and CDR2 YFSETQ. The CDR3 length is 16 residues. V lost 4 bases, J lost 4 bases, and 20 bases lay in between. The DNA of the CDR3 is TGCGCCAGCAGCCCGGTCGGGGGAAGGTCGGTCACTGAAGCTTTCTTT. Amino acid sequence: CASSPVGGRSVTEAFF.

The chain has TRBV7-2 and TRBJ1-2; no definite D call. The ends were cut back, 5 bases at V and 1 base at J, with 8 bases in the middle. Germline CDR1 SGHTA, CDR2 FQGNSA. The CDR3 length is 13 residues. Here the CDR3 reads CASSLTLNYGYTF. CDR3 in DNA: TGTGCCAGCAGCCTAACTCTTAACTATGGCTACACCTTC.

This CDR3 is CASSGGKNQPQHF. DNA for the CDR3: TGTGCCAGCAGTGGAGGGAAGAATCAGCCCCAGCATTTT. The chain couples TRBV25-1 to TRBJ1-5; D is ambiguous. V was shortened by 4 bases and J by 4 bases, with 8 bases between the two germline ends. Germline V gene data show CDR1 as MGHDK and CDR2 as SYGVNS. The CDR3 spans 13 residues. Drawing the rest from reference TRBV25-1 and TRBJ1-5, the complete variable domain is EADIYQTPRYLVIGTGKKITLECSQTMGHDKMYWYQQDPGMELHLIHYSYGVNSTEKGDLSSESTVSRIRTEHFPLTLESARPSHTSQYLCASSGGKNQPQHFGDGTRLSIL.

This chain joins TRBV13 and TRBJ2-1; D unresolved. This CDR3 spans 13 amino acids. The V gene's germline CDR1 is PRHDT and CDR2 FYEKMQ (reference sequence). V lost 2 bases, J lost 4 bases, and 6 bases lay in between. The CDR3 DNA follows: TGTGCCAGCAGCTTAACGCAGTACAATGAGCAGTTCTTC. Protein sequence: CASSLTQYNEQFF.

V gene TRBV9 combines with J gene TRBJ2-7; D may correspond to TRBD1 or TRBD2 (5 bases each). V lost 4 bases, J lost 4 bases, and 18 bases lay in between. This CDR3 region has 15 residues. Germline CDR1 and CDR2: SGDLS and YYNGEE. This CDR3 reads CASSSGPHPNYEQYF. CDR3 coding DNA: TGTGCCAGCAGCTCGGGGCCCCATCCTAATTACGAGCAGTACTTC.

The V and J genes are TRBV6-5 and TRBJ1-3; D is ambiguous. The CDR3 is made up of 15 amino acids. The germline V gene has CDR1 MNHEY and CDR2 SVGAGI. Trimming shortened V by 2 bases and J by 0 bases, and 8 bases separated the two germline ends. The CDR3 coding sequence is TGTGCCAGCAGTTACAGGGCTATCTCTGGAAACACCATATATTTT. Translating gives CASSYRAISGNTIYF.

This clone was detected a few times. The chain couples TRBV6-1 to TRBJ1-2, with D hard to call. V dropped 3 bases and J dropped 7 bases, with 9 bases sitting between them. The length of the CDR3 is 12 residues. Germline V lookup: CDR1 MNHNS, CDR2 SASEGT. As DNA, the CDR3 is TGTGCCAGCAGTGACCGATCGAGTGGCTACACCTTC. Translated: CASSDRSSGYTF.